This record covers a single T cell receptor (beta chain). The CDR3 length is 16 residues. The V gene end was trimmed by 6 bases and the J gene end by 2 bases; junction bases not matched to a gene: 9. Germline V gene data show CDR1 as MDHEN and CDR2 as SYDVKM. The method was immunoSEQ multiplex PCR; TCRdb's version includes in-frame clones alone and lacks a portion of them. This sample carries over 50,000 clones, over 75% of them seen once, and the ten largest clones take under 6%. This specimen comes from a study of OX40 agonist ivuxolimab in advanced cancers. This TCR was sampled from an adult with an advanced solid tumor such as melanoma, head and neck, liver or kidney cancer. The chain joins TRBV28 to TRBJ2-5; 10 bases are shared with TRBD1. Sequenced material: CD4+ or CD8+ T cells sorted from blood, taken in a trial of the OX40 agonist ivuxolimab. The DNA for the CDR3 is TGTGCCAGCAGACCCGGGGACAGGGGCGGTCAAGAGACCCAGTACTTC. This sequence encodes CASRPGDRGGQETQYF.